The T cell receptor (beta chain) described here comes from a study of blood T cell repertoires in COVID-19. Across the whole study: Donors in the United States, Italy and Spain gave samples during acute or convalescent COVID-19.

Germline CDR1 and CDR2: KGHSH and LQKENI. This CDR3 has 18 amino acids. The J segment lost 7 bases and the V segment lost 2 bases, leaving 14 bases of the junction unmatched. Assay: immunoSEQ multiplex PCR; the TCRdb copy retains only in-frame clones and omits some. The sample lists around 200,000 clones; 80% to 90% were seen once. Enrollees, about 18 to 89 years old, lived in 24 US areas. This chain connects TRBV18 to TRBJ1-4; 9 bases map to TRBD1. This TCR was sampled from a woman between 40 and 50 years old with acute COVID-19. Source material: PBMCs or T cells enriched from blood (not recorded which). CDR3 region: CASSPSREQGARAEKLFF. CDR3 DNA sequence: TGTGCCAGCTCACCATCGAGAGAACAGGGGGCGCGGGCTGAAAAACTGTTTTTT.